This passage covers 5 T cell receptor beta chains from one sample sequenced in a study of PD-1 blockade in classical Hodgkin lymphoma. Every one of the patients relapsed after autologous stem cell transplantation (brentuximab vedotin exposure was variable). TCRdb keeps only in-frame clones here, not all; method: immunoSEQ multiplex PCR. The sample includes tens of thousands of clones, over 75% seen only once; the top ten take approximately 16%. Sequenced material: peripheral blood mononuclear cells (PBMCs), taken at baseline. The receptors stem from a human donor with classical Hodgkin lymphoma.

This clone occurred a few times. J is TRBJ1-6 and V is TRBV19, with 7 bases that match TRBD1. CDR3 size: 14 residues. Germline trimming cut 6 bases from V and 10 bases from J; bases unmatched to any gene: 9. From germline, CDR1 is LNHDA and CDR2 SQIVND (reference sequence). CDR3 DNA: TGTGCCAGTAGCCACGGGACAGAGAGCTCACCCCTCCACTTT. Translated, it gives CASSHGTESSPLHF.

V gene TRBV13 combines with J gene TRBJ2-2; 12 nucleotides match TRBD2. Germline values: CDR1 PRHDT, CDR2 FYEKMQ (reference sequence). Unmatched junction bases numbered 10, after V lost 5 bases and J lost 6 bases. CDR3 length equals 17 residues. The CDR3 DNA sequence: TGTGCCAGCAGCCCCGGAACTAGCGGGGGGAAGTCCGGGGAGCTGTTTTTT. Translating gives CASSPGTSGGKSGELFF.

CDR3 bases: TGCGCCAGCAGCCCAGAGAGGGGAGATTCACCCCTCCACTTT. Amino acid sequence: CASSPERGDSPLHF. This chain connects TRBV5-1 to TRBJ1-6; D possibly corresponds to TRBD1 (5 bases). The CDR3 consists of 14 residues. Germline CDR1 reads SGHRS; CDR2 reads YFSETQ. V was pared by 4 bases and J by 8 bases, with 13 bases between.

The gene calls are TRBV7-9 and TRBJ1-2, with D possibly being TRBD1 (6 bases). V lost 5 bases, J lost 5 bases, and 12 bases lay in between. Per the germline V gene, CDR1 is SEHNR and CDR2 is FQNEAQ (reference sequence). The CDR3 contains 13 residues. Here the CDR3 reads CASSHRTEYGYTF. The CDR3 nucleotides are TGTGCCAGCAGCCATCGGACAGAGTATGGCTACACCTTC.

The chain links TRBV6-1 to TRBJ1-6; 10 bases line up with TRBD1. CDR1 is MNHNS, CDR2 SASEGT, per germline. Unmatched junction bases numbered 3, after V lost 5 bases and J lost 8 bases. CDR3 length: 14 residues. CDR3 protein: CASSRDRGYSPLHF. CDR3 nucleotides: TGTGCCAGCAGTCGGGACAGGGGATATTCACCCCTCCACTTT.